This T cell receptor beta chain is from a study of T cell responses to AZD1222 COVID-19 vaccine. General study results and limits: Nearly half of spike-specific TCRs reportedly go after variant regions that carry no mutations. White British people made up most donors, females outnumbered males, and clonal diversity was possibly underestimated. Spike as a whole was targeted by vaccine-associated CD4 TCRs, dominant at 160-218 and 743-854.

Worth noting for this clone: The antigen is unknown.

Assay used: immunoSEQ multiplex PCR; TCRdb lists only in-frame clones, some missing. This sample yields around 140,000 clones, of which roughly 91% are seen a single time; about 8.6% belongs to the top ten. This CDR3 is 13 amino acids long. V was trimmed by 9 bases and J by 4 bases, leaving 16 bases between them. Per germline, CDR1 MNHEY and CDR2 SVGAGI. This receptor was obtained from an adult in good health. The sample consisted of peripheral blood, taken on day 0 of AZD1222 vaccination. The rearrangement joins TRBV6-5 to TRBJ2-7; D might be TRBD2 (6 bases). The CDR3 coding sequence is TGTGCCAGGAGAGCCGGGACTCCTTACGAGCAGTACTTC. Its translation: CARRAGTPYEQYF.